Below, one T cell receptor (beta chain) is given with its context. Its recognized antigen is unknown. The sample holds no much larger clone one base away, and base qualities are not on file. The data derive from a study of OX40 agonist ivuxolimab in advanced cancers. Background on the whole study: Ivuxolimab was a fully human IgG2 agonistic monoclonal antibody targeting the costimulatory receptor OX40 (CD134). Three dose-escalation patients achieved partial responses, one with hepatocellular carcinoma and two with cutaneous melanoma. Among the roughly 50 dose-escalation patients, around 20 had hepatocellular carcinoma, approximately 15 melanoma, 9 renal cell carcinoma and 9 head and neck cancer. Prior anti-PD-1, anti-PD-L1 or anti-CTLA-4 therapy was permitted, and 40% of dose-escalation patients had received checkpoint inhibitors. The purpose of peripheral TCRbeta sequencing was to test whether ivuxolimab changed TCR sequence diversity and led to clonal T-cell expansion. The monotherapy dose-escalation portion (N = 52 patients) of the phase I ivuxolimab trial is reported in the paper. Intravenous ivuxolimab was administered to patients every 2 weeks at six dose levels: 0.01, 0.1, 0.3, 1.5, 3 and 10 mg/kg. A male proportion of under 85% and a mean age of around 60 years, ranging from roughly 23 to 79, were recorded for the dose-escalation cohort.

To sequence the TCRbeta CDR3 region, genomic DNA was isolated from the sorted cells. The immunoSEQ Assay was used for sequencing of TCRbeta CDR3 regions. TCRdb took this table from immuneACCESS and kept in-frame rearrangements with V and J called. Such tables lack part of the clones; where checked against another copy, unresolved V genes explain under half of the gap, and the rest is unexplained. Recorded for this sample are 100,000 or so clones; 75% to 95% of them occurred a single time. 0.31% of the sample goes to the ten largest clones. Patients with a history of autoimmune disease or receiving systemic immunosuppression were excluded from the trial. Peripheral blood for TCR sequencing was collected from all dose cohorts at baseline, on cycle 4 day 1, and on cycle 7 day 1. Samples came from an open-label, multicenter, first-in-human phase I dose-escalation trial of ivuxolimab. The trial enrolled adults with locally advanced or metastatic head and neck squamous cell, hepatocellular, melanoma or renal cell carcinoma. Before TCR sequencing, CD4+ T cells and CD8+ T cells were sorted from peripheral blood as separate populations.

The research as a whole found: Partial responders in the 0.1-3.0 mg/kg groups had among the lowest normalized peripheral clonal expansion, especially among CD8+ T cells. On average, CD8+ T cells showed more expanded clones than CD4+ T cells after ivuxolimab. At doses from 0.1 to 3.0 mg/kg, clonal expansion was seen in both CD4+ and CD8+ blood T cells between baseline and week 6. Low levels of normalized T-cell clonal expansion were also seen in some nonresponding patients. Antigen specificity was not determined for the clonally expanded peripheral T cells.

The germline V gene encodes CDR1 SNHLY and CDR2 FYNNEI. Including cysteine and phenylalanine, the CDR3 has 13 amino acids. The CDR3 DNA has 39 bases and is translated from base 1. V is reduced by 7 bases and J by 6 bases, leaving a spacing of 13 bases between them. This TCR derives from an adult with an advanced solid tumor such as melanoma, head and neck, liver or kidney cancer. The V and J segments used are TRBV2 and TRBJ2-1; the D gene identity is not certain. Sequencing used CD4+ or CD8+ T cells sorted from blood, obtained in a trial of the OX40 agonist ivuxolimab. Read as DNA, the sequence is TGTGCCAGCACGGCAAGGACCCTCAATGAGCAGTTCTTC. Its protein product is CASTARTLNEQFF.